This T cell receptor beta chain was captured by sequencing in a study of cytomegalovirus exposure and HLA in healthy donors. This CDR3 has 14 amino acids. V gave up 5 bases and J gave up 5 bases; unmatched junction bases: 6. CDR1 and CDR2 from the germline V gene are MNHEY and SMNVEV (reference sequence). In regard to this clone: Its antigen remains unidentified.

Healthy bone marrow donors supplied every sample. PCR was performed using 60 Vbeta and 13 Jbeta primers. Libraries were prepared by immunoSEQ multiplex PCR; TCRdb keeps only in-frame clonotypes and omits some of them. The sample includes 80,000 to 100,000 clones. Study-wide findings and caveats: Per a later analysis, under 20,000 TCR beta sequences showed association with HLA alleles at 0.05 false discovery rate. Cytomegalovirus-associated status was assigned to 150 to 200 TCR beta chains. The records held CMV serostatus as the only immune exposure information.

The sequenced sample was PBMCs. The receptor was derived from a woman between 25 and 40 years old in good health and CMV-seronegative. The V and J genes are TRBV27 and TRBJ1-5; TRBD1 aligns across 7 bases. The chain's CDR3 is CASSQFTGDQPQHF. In DNA form, the CDR3 reads TGTGCCAGCAGTCAGTTTACAGGGGATCAGCCCCAGCATTTT.